This TCR beta chain comes out of a study of OX40 agonist ivuxolimab in advanced cancers. On the study more broadly: Across the patients, intravenous ivuxolimab was delivered every 2 weeks at 0.01 to 10 mg/kg. Melanoma, hepatocellular carcinoma, head and neck or renal cell cancer occurred in dose-escalation patients. Having had anti-PD-1, anti-PD-L1 or anti-CTLA-4 therapy before was allowed, and around 44% had some.

Generated by immunoSEQ multiplex PCR, the TCRdb table keeps only in-frame clones and is missing some. The sample carries around 70,000 clones, about 85% recorded once. The ends were cut back, 3 bases at V and 0 bases at J, with 9 bases in the middle. CDR1 MNHEY and CDR2 SMNVEV come from the germline V gene (reference sequence). CDR3 length: 14 amino acids. This clone was seen just once. The V call is TRBV27, the J call TRBJ2-7; D perhaps matches TRBD1 (5 bases). This specimen was CD4+ or CD8+ T cells sorted from blood, taken in a trial of the OX40 agonist ivuxolimab. The clonotype comes from an adult with an advanced solid tumor such as melanoma, head and neck, liver or kidney cancer. The CDR3 bases are TGTGCCAGCAGTTTTTTACAGGACTCCTACGAGCAGTACTTC. It codes for CASSFLQDSYEQYF.